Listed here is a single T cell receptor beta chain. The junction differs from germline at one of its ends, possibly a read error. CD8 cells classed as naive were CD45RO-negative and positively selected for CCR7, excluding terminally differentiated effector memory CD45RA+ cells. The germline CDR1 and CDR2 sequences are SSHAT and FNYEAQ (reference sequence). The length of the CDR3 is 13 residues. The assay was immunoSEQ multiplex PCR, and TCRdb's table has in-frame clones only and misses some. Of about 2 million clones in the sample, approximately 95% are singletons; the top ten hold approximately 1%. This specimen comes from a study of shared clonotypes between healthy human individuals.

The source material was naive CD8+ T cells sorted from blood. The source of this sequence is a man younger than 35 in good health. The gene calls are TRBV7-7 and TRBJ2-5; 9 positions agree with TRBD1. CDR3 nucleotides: TGTGCTAGCAGCCAGGACAGGGGAGAGACCCAGTACTTC. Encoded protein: CASSQDRGETQYF. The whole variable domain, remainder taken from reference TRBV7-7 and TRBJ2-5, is GAGVSQSPRYKVTKRGQDVTLRCDPISSHATLYWYQQALGQGPEFLTYFNYEAQPDKSGLPSDRFSAERPEGSISTLTIQRTEQRDSAMYRCASSQDRGETQYFGPGTRLLVL.